The clone carrying this T cell receptor beta chain was counted between two and nine times. The antigen is not known. The data stem from a study of T cell repertoires in cytomegalovirus infection. Study-wide context: Peptides in the study included HLA-C-restricted and HLA-B-restricted CMV epitopes.

TCRdb reprocessed the reads with MiXCR, giving one entry per CDR3 protein. The table lists about 74,000 distinct CDR3 sequences, less than 30% of them singletons, with 59% in the top ten. The V gene's germline CDR1 is MNHNY and CDR2 SVGAGI (reference sequence). This CDR3 is built from 13 residues. J lost 7 bases, V lost 7 bases, and 9 bases had no gene match. The sequencing used CD8+ T cells from cultured PBMCs, collected from culture after CMV antigen stimulation. This TCR was recovered from a human donor in good health (CMV status not recorded). Some clones in this sample may be carry-over from other donors' samples. This chain links TRBV6-6 with TRBJ1-1, with 7 bases identical to TRBD1. This CDR3 reads CASTIPGQFEAFF. In DNA, the CDR3 is TGTGCCAGCACCATACCGGGACAGTTTGAAGCTTTCTTT.